This T cell receptor beta chain was identified during a study of T cells after yellow fever vaccination. One entry per CDR3 protein, called by TCRdb with MiXCR from the 5' RACE reads. This sample carries around 120,000 distinct CDR3 sequences, 7.2% of them seen once, and the ten largest clones take roughly 3%. This clonotype has at least ten counts. Trimming cost V 0 bases and J 7 bases, with 16 bases left between them. CDR1 and CDR2 (germline): DFQATT, SNEGSKA (reference sequence). CDR3 size: 15 residues. Material: CD4+ T cells sorted from PBMCs, obtained approximately 40 days after the first yellow fever vaccination. This TCR was sampled from a man aged 18 to 29 who received the YFV17D yellow fever vaccine. J is TRBJ2-1 and V is TRBV20-1; weak D call: TRBD2 (7 bases). The CDR3 DNA sequence: TGCAGTGCTAGAGATCCGACTAGGGGGGGTAATGAGCAGTTCTTC. As protein: CSARDPTRGGNEQFF.